Listed below are T cell receptor beta chains from one sample, sequenced in a study of spatial heterogeneity in lung cancer. TCRdb processed the 5' RACE reads anew with MiXCR; each CDR3 protein has one entry. The sample consists of 15,000 to 20,000 distinct CDR3 sequences, about 10% of them appearing once. This specimen consisted of PBMCs, obtained at follow-up. The source of these receptors is a male donor with early-stage non-small cell lung cancer. Each CDR3 is given with its conserved first and last residue. The D gene is left open where the match is weak. Not all rows give a size; the values are once, few, many and, for expanded clones, a class.

abundance,v_gene,j_gene,d_gene,CDR3nt,CDR3aa
many,TRBV7-8,TRBJ1-5,-,TGTGCCAGCAGCCCCTCCCCGCGGCGGCAGGGGAGCAATCAGCCCCAGCATTTT,CASSPSPRRQGSNQPQHF
medium-sized,TRBV6-2/TRBV6-3,TRBJ2-7,-,TGTGCCAGCAGTTACTCGGGCAGCTTATCCTACGAGCAGTACTTC,CASSYSGSLSYEQYF
many,TRBV6-5,TRBJ2-7,-,TGTGCCAGCAGTTTGACAGTGGCTACCTACGAGCAGTACTTC,CASSLTVATYEQYF
medium-sized,TRBV6-5,TRBJ2-7,-,TGTGCCAGCAGTTACTCGAAGGGGTCCGAGCAGTACTTC,CASSYSKGSEQYF
-,TRBV4-1,TRBJ2-7,TRBD2,TGCGCCAGCAGCCCGACTAGCGGGAGGGGCCTTTCCGAGCAGTACTTC,CASSPTSGRGLSEQYF
many,TRBV7-2,TRBJ2-1,-,TGTGCCAGCAGTCGGGGAGACTATAGCTCCTACAATGAGCAGTTCTTC,CASSRGDYSSYNEQFF
medium-sized,TRBV18,TRBJ2-7,-,TGTGCCAGCTCACCACCCTCTGGGTTCGGCGAGCAGTACTTC,CASSPPSGFGEQYF
-,TRBV12-3/TRBV12-4,TRBJ2-3,-,TGTGCCAGCAGTTTTGTTGGCAGCACAGATACGCAGTATTTT,CASSFVGSTDTQYF
-,TRBV29-1,TRBJ2-5,-,TGCAGCATCGCCCCCGGCCCCCAAGAGACCCAGTACTTC,CSIAPGPQETQYF
-,TRBV30,TRBJ2-6,-,TGTGCCTTCCCTGCCCCCTCTGGGGCCAACGTCCTGACTTTC,CAFPAPSGANVLTF
-,TRBV7-2,TRBJ1-4,-,TGTGCCAGCAGCCGACACGGGAGGAGTAATGAAAAACTGTTTTTT,CASSRHGRSNEKLFF
many,TRBV28,TRBJ2-3,-,TGTGCCAGCAGTGAGACAGCTTCAGATACGCAGTATTTT,CASSETASDTQYF
many,TRBV20-1,TRBJ2-6,-,TGCAGTGCTAGAGGCGGGGCCAACGTCCTGACTTTC,CSARGGANVLTF